These 17 T cell receptor beta chains originate from one sample sequenced in a study of Graves' ophthalmopathy and Graves' hyperthyroidism. As the template, RNA transcripts were used to amplify TCR beta CDR3 regions. HTBI-primed RT-PCR formed the first round, and a multiplex PCR formed the second. TCRdb recomputed calls from the multiplex PCR reads with MiXCR, one row per CDR3 protein. Here the sample spans 680,000 or so distinct CDR3 sequences, 20% to 25% being singletons. The sample was peripheral blood. These receptors were collected from a woman between 18 and 30 years old with stable Graves' hyperthyroidism. Some clones in this sample may be carry-over from other donors' samples.

On this clonotype itself: Being one base from a much bigger clone, this may be a read error. The chain couples TRBV2 to TRBJ1-6; no definite D call. Germline V gene data show CDR1 as SNHLY and CDR2 as FYNNEI. The CDR3 covers 12 residues. The CDR3: CASSPDLPPLFF. The CDR3 DNA reads as TGTGCCAGCAGTCCGGACCTCCCTCCCCTATTCTTT.

This clonotype was detected a few times. The rearrangement links TRBV7-2 to TRBJ2-4, with D unresolved. V dropped 1 base and J dropped 1 base, with 14 bases sitting between them. This CDR3 is built from 17 residues. Germline V lookup: CDR1 SGHTA, CDR2 FQGNSA. CDR3 amino acids: CASSLVAGNQAKNIQYF. In DNA, the CDR3 is TGTGCCAGCAGCTTAGTCGCTGGTAACCAGGCCAAAAACATTCAGTACTTC.

This clonotype showed up many times. This rearrangement joins TRBV12-3 or TRBV12-4 to TRBJ2-7; possibly TRBD1 for D (5 bases). V lost 5 bases to trimming and J lost 3 bases, with 17 bases between them. CDR3 size: 15 residues. CDR3 coding DNA: TGTGCCAGCAGTGCTGTAGTGGACACCGACTACGAGCAGTACTTC. Translated, it gives CASSAVVDTDYEQYF.

Many counts were recorded for this clonotype. The chain joins TRBV6-1 to TRBJ1-1; possibly TRBD1 for D (5 bases). The ends were cut back, 7 bases at V and 7 bases at J, with 10 bases in the middle. This CDR3 contains 11 residues. Germline V gives CDR1 MNHNS, CDR2 SASEGT. CDR3 DNA sequence: TGTGCCAGCATTCGCGACAGTGAAGCTTTCTTT. Residues: CASIRDSEAFF.

This clonotype has ten or more counts. CDR3 sequence reads: CASRSGTGQGSSSGGYTF. The CDR3 DNA reads TGTGCCAGTAGAAGTGGTACGGGACAGGGATCATCGAGCGGCGGCTACACCTTC. The V call is TRBV19, the J call TRBJ1-2; 9 nucleotides line up with TRBD1. There are 18 residues in the CDR3. Trimming at V came to 6 bases and at J to 8 bases, leaving 22 bases not matched to a gene. Germline lookup yields CDR1 LNHDA and CDR2 SQIVND (reference sequence).

This clonotype was counted at least ten times. The chain is built from TRBV7-2 and TRBJ2-7, with 12 bases matching TRBD2. Trimming took 5 bases from V and 6 from J; bases not matched to a gene: 8. The CDR3 has 15 residues. Per the germline V gene, CDR1 is SGHTA and CDR2 is FQGNSA. CDR3 amino acids: CASSETSGSPGEQYF. CDR3 sequence (DNA): TGTGCCAGCAGCGAGACTAGCGGGAGTCCAGGCGAGCAGTACTTC. Together with reference TRBV7-2 and TRBJ2-7, the CDR3 gives the full variable domain: GAGVSQSPSNKVTEKGKDVELRCDPISGHTALYWYRQSLGQGLEFLIYFQGNSAPDKSGLPSDRFSAERTGGSVSTLTIQRTQQEDSAVYLCASSETSGSPGEQYFGPGTRLTVT.

This clonotype was counted between two and nine times. The chain uses TRBV4-2 and TRBJ1-3; a weak D match, TRBD1 (6 bases). The V end lost 0 bases, the J end lost 2 bases, and 11 bases lay between the germline ends. There are 16 residues in the CDR3. Germline V gene lookup returns CDR1 LGHNA and CDR2 YNFKEQ. CDR3 region: CASSQEWQGPGNTIYF. Here the CDR3 DNA reads TGTGCCAGCAGCCAAGAATGGCAGGGGCCTGGAAACACCATATATTTT.

The chain has TRBV20-1 and TRBJ2-7, with TRBD1 matching over 8 bases. CDR1 is DFQATT, CDR2 SNEGSKA, per germline (reference sequence). V trimming: 3 bases; J trimming: 2 bases; junction bases outside the gene matches: 3. CDR3 length equals 13 residues. This CDR3 reads CSARTGATYEQYF. Here the CDR3 DNA reads TGCAGTGCTAGGACAGGGGCCACCTACGAGCAGTACTTC.

At least ten counts were recorded for this clonotype. The V gene is TRBV2, the J gene TRBJ1-5; no clear D gene. Germline V gene lookup returns CDR1 SNHLY and CDR2 FYNNEI. The CDR3 totals 16 residues. V was cut by 3 bases and J by 3 bases, with 15 bases left in between. This CDR3 reads CASSDGIGFPNQPQHF. The CDR3 region has the DNA TGTGCCAGCAGTGATGGGATTGGGTTCCCCAATCAGCCCCAGCATTTT.

This chain links TRBV28 with TRBJ2-7; D tentatively fits TRBD1 or TRBD2 (5 bases each). Trimming left V 10 bases short and J 3 bases short, with 19 bases between. This CDR3 comprises 14 residues. Germline assignment: CDR1 MDHEN and CDR2 SYDVKM. CDR3 region: CANSRGVSFYEQYF. Written as DNA, the CDR3 is TGTGCCAACTCTCGGGGCGTTAGCTTCTACGAGCAGTACTTC.

This clonotype was seen many times. The chain combines TRBV20-1 with TRBJ2-5; D could derive from TRBD1 or TRBD2 (5 bases each). Germline-derived CDR1 and CDR2 are DFQATT and SNEGSKA (reference sequence). The CDR3 runs to 12 residues. V lost 6 bases and J 5 bases, leaving 13 bases between the germline ends. CDR3 in DNA: TGCAGTGCGAGGGGTGGGATGGAGACCCAGTACTTC. This translates into CSARGGMETQYF.

This clonotype occurred many times. As DNA, the CDR3 is TGTGCCAGCAGTGAGTGGGGGATACAAGAGACCCAGTACTTC. Its protein product is CASSEWGIQETQYF. The V gene is TRBV6-1, the J gene TRBJ2-5; either TRBD1 or TRBD2 may supply D (5 bases each). V was pared by 3 bases and J by 2 bases, with 10 bases between. There are 14 residues in the CDR3. The germline CDR1 and CDR2 sequences are MNHNS and SASEGT.

This clonotype came up many times. The genes are TRBV12-3 or TRBV12-4 and TRBJ1-6; the D is unclear. Trimming stripped 3 bases from V and 7 bases from J, with 4 bases between. The CDR3 is made up of 12 amino acids. The CDR3 protein is CASSFQNSPLHF. The DNA of the CDR3 is TGTGCCAGCAGTTTTCAGAATTCACCCCTCCACTTT.

The V and J genes are TRBV5-1 and TRBJ1-5, with D hard to call. Germline CDR1 SGHRS, CDR2 YFSETQ. Trimming took 1 base from V and 4 from J, leaving 12 bases between them. The CDR3 extends over 15 amino acids. The CDR3 coding sequence is TGCGCCAGCAGCTTGCGAGGAGAGTGGAATCAGCCCCAGCATTTT. It is translated as CASSLRGEWNQPQHF.

This clonotype was picked up many times. The chain employs TRBV9 and TRBJ2-5; 8 bases agree with TRBD1. Germline assignment: CDR1 SGDLS and CDR2 YYNGEE. V shed 5 bases and J 5 bases; nucleotides not matched to a gene: 5. The CDR3 runs to 13 residues. The CDR3 coding sequence is TGTGCCAGCAGTCCGGACAGGGTGGAGACCCAGTACTTC. Amino acid sequence: CASSPDRVETQYF.

The gene calls are TRBV12-3 or TRBV12-4 and TRBJ1-3; a weak D match, TRBD1 (6 bases). CDR3 size: 16 residues. V lost 6 bases to trimming and J lost 0 bases, with 15 bases between them. This CDR3 reads CASRITGISSGNTIYF. CDR3 coding DNA: TGTGCCAGCAGAATTACAGGGATAAGCTCTGGAAACACCATATATTTT.

This clonotype was seen a handful of times. The rearrangement links TRBV6-2 or TRBV6-3 to TRBJ1-2, with D tentatively TRBD1 (5 bases). Germline V gives CDR1 MNHEY, CDR2 SVGEGT. The CDR3 totals 13 residues. The V gene lost 6 bases and the J gene lost 4 bases, with 12 bases spanning the gap. The CDR3 reads CASRRDGVYGYTF. In DNA form, the CDR3 reads TGTGCCAGCAGGAGGGACGGAGTCTATGGCTACACCTTC.